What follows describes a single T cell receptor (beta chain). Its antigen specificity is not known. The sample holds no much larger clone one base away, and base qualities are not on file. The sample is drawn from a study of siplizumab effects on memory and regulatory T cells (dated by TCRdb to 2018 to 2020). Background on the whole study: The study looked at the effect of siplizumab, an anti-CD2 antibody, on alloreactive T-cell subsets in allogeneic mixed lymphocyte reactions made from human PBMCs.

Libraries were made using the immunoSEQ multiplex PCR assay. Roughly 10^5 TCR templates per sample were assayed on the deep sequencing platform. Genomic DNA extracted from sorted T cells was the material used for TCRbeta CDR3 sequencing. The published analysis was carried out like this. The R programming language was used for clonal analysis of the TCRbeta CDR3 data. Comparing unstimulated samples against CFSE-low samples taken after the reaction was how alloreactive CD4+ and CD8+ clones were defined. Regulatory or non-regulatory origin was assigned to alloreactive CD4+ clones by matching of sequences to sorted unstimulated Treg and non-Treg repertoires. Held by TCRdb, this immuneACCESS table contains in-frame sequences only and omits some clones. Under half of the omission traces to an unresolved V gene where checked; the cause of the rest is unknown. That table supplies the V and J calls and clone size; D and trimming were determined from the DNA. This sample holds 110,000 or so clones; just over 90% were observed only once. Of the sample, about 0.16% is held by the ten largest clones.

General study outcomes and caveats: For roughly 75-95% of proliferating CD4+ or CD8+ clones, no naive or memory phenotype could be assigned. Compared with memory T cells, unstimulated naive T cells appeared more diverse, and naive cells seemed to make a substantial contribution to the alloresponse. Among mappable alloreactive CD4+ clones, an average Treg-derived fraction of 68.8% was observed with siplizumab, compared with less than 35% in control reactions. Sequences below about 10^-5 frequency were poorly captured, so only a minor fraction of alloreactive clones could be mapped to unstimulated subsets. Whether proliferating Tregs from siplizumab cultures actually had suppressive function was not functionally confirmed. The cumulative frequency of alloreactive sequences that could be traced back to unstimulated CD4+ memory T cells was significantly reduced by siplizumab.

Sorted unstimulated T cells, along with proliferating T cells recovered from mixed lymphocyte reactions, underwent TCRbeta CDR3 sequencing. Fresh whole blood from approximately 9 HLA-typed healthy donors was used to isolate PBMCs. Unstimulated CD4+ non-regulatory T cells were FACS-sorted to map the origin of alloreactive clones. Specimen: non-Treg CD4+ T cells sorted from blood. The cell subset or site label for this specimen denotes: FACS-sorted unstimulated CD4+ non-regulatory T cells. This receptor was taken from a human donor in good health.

The CDR3 in this case is CASSPRTGSNEQFF. The DNA is as follows: TGTGCCAGCTCACCTCGGACAGGGAGCAATGAGCAGTTCTTC. This sequence uses TRBV18 and TRBJ2-1; TRBD1 aligns with 8 central bases. Including the terminal cysteine and phenylalanine, the CDR3 comprises 14 residues. Only the CDR3 region is kept as DNA, spanning 42 bases read in frame from base 1. Based on the germline V gene, the CDR1 and CDR2 sequences are KGHSH and LQKENI. V and J are trimmed by 3 bases and 6 bases, and the gene matches miss 4 bases of the junction.